This entry lists 17 T cell receptor beta chains sequenced from one sample in a study of blood T cell repertoires in COVID-19. The method was immunoSEQ multiplex PCR; TCRdb's version includes in-frame clones alone and lacks a portion of them. This sample has 150,000 to 200,000 clones; approximately 82% occur once, and the top ten carry approximately 6.8%. Source material: peripheral blood. These receptors all stem from a woman between 40 and 50 years old with COVID-19, enrolled during active disease.

This rearrangement joins TRBV6-5 to TRBJ2-7, with 7 bases matching TRBD2. The CDR3 spans 13 residues. V shed 8 bases and J 6 bases; nucleotides not matched to a gene: 10. Germline V gives CDR1 MNHEY, CDR2 SVGAGI. The CDR3 bases are TGTGCCAGCCGGGGCGGGAGAAGTAGCGAGCAGTACTTC. It codes for CASRGGRSSEQYF.

This sequence joins TRBV5-1 and TRBJ2-7; 7 bases are shared with TRBD2. Looked up from germline, CDR1 is SGHRS and CDR2 is YFSETQ. The CDR3 length is 14 residues. V lost 6 bases and J lost 6; bases outside the gene matches: 12. The CDR3 nucleotides read TGCGCCAGCAAAGAAGGCGGGAGTTTTTCCGAGCAGTACTTC. Protein: CASKEGGSFSEQYF.

The chain links TRBV27 to TRBJ2-5; TRBD2 agrees at 8 bases. Germline V CDR1 and CDR2: MNHEY, SMNVEV (reference sequence). V lost 5 bases to trimming and J lost 2 bases; unmatched junction nucleotides: 10. The CDR3 spans 16 residues. CDR3 loop: CASSTLLAEKQETQYF. Written as DNA, the CDR3 is TGTGCCAGCAGTACCTTACTAGCGGAGAAACAAGAGACCCAGTACTTC.

This clone was detected only once. The genes are TRBV9 and TRBJ2-5; TRBD2 aligns across 13 bases. V gave up 0 bases and J gave up 5 bases; unmatched junction bases: 4. The germline gives CDR1 SGDLS, CDR2 YYNGEE. The CDR3 runs to 16 residues. CDR3 residues: CASSVVGLAGDETQYF. For the CDR3, the DNA is TGTGCCAGCAGCGTAGTAGGACTAGCGGGAGACGAGACCCAGTACTTC.

V usage is TRBV30 and J usage is TRBJ2-5; TRBD1 aligns across 7 bases. The germline V gene encodes CDR1 GTSNPN and CDR2 SVGIG (reference sequence). The J segment lost 5 bases and the V segment lost 2 bases, leaving 14 bases of the junction unmatched. The CDR3 spans 16 residues. As DNA, the CDR3 is TGTGCCTGGAGTTGGCCGAGACAGGGATGGGTGGAGACCCAGTACTTC. This encodes CAWSWPRQGWVETQYF.

The chain carries TRBV4-2 and TRBJ2-5; perhaps TRBD1 as D (5 bases). Trimming left V 1 base short and J 0 bases short, with 6 bases between. CDR3 length: 14 amino acids. CDR1 and CDR2 from the germline V gene are LGHNA and YNFKEQ. The CDR3 bases are TGTGCCAGCAGCCAAGGACAGTACCAAGAGACCCAGTACTTC. This translates into CASSQGQYQETQYF.

The CDR3 sequence is CASSLVLYGYTF. The DNA for the CDR3 is TGTGCCAGCAGTTTAGTTCTCTATGGCTACACCTTC. The chain joins TRBV12-3 or TRBV12-4 to TRBJ1-2, with D unclear. Between the trimmed V and J ends, which lost 1 base and 4 bases, there was a span of 4 bases. The CDR3 runs to 12 residues.

The chain combines TRBV16 with TRBJ1-1; D gene uncertain. The CDR3 length is 14 residues. Germline CDR1 KGHSY, CDR2 FQNENV. The V end lost 0 bases, the J end lost 1 base, and 6 bases lay between the germline ends. DNA for the CDR3: TGTGCCAGCAGCCAATCAAGAGGGAACACTGAAGCTTTCTTT. Protein product: CASSQSRGNTEAFF.

The chain combines TRBV19 with TRBJ2-3; D perhaps matches TRBD1 (5 bases). With 3 bases removed from V and 3 bases from J, the gap between germline ends came to 13 bases. The CDR3 totals 15 residues. The germline V gene encodes CDR1 LNHDA and CDR2 SQIVND (reference sequence). The CDR3 nucleotides are TGTGCCAGTAGTATTGCGGAGACAGTAACAGATACGCAGTATTTT. This encodes CASSIAETVTDTQYF.

This clone was counted once. The chain employs TRBV5-1 and TRBJ1-4, with TRBD1 matching over 7 bases. V dropped 4 bases and J dropped 4; count of bases not matched to a gene: 7. Germline V gene lookup returns CDR1 SGHRS and CDR2 YFSETQ. The CDR3 has 15 residues. The CDR3 reads CASSRRDRLNEKLFF. Written as DNA, the CDR3 is TGCGCCAGCAGCCGCCGGGACAGACTTAATGAAAAACTGTTTTTT.

V and J are TRBV12-3 or TRBV12-4 and TRBJ1-1; no clear D. V was trimmed by 5 bases and J by 8 bases, leaving 9 bases between them. This CDR3 region has 11 residues. This CDR3 reads CASSPGLEAFF. The CDR3 DNA is TGTGCCAGCAGTCCAGGACTGGAAGCTTTCTTT.

The rearrangement links TRBV7-2 to TRBJ2-1; 7 positions agree with TRBD1. V lost 4 bases, J lost 3 bases, and 12 bases stayed unmatched. The CDR3 has 17 residues. CDR1 and CDR2 (germline): SGHTA, FQGNSA. For the CDR3, the DNA is TGTGCCAGCAGCTCCCTGCCGGGGACAGCTTTCTACAATGAGCAGTTCTTC. Encoded protein: CASSSLPGTAFYNEQFF.

In its sample, this clone was seen a few times. The chain uses TRBV30 and TRBJ1-2, with 9 bases matching TRBD1. The germline gives CDR1 GTSNPN, CDR2 SVGIG (reference sequence). With 7 bases clipped from V and 4 bases from J, the junction kept 7 bases outside the gene matches. The CDR3 length is 13 residues. The CDR3 DNA is TGTGCCTACGGACAGGGGCTTTCCTATGGCTACACCTTC. This encodes CAYGQGLSYGYTF.

The chain couples TRBV2 to TRBJ2-5; 10 nucleotides align to TRBD2. Germline CDR1 SNHLY, CDR2 FYNNEI. Trimming took 1 base from V and 7 from J; bases not matched to a gene: 6. This CDR3 comprises 15 residues. The DNA of the CDR3 is TGTGCCAGCAGTGAAGGTCTAGCGGGGGTAGGGACCCAGTACTTC. This encodes CASSEGLAGVGTQYF.

The chain is built from TRBV15 and TRBJ2-1; D is perhaps TRBD2 (7 bases). Trimming took 3 bases from V and 7 from J, leaving 10 bases between them. Per germline, CDR1 LNHNV and CDR2 YYDKDF (reference sequence). This CDR3 comprises 13 residues. The CDR3 nucleotides read TGTGCCACCAGCAGGGGAGGGGGGAATGAGCAGTTCTTC. Amino acid sequence: CATSRGGGNEQFF.

This chain connects TRBV12-3 or TRBV12-4 to TRBJ1-2; maybe TRBD1 (5 bases). The ends were cut back, 3 bases at V and 5 bases at J, with 10 bases in the middle. The CDR3 spans 13 residues. The CDR3 coding sequence is TGTGCCAGCAGTTTGCAGGGTTGGTATGGCTACACCTTC. Its translation: CASSLQGWYGYTF.

CDR3 protein: CASSRYGDGYTF. CDR3 DNA: TGTGCCAGCTCTAGGTACGGGGATGGCTACACCTTC. This rearrangement joins TRBV27 to TRBJ1-2; the D is unclear. The CDR3 contains 12 residues. The germline V and J ends were trimmed by 8 bases and 6 bases, with 13 bases remaining between them. The germline V gene encodes CDR1 MNHEY and CDR2 SMNVEV (reference sequence).